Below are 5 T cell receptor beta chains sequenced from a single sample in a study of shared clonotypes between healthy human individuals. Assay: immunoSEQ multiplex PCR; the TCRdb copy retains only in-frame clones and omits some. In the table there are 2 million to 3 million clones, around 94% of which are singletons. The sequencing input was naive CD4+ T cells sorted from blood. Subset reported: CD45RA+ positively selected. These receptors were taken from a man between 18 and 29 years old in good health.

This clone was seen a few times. CDR3 sequence (DNA): TGCAGCGTTGAACTAGGGGCATCTGAAGCTTTCTTT. Protein product: CSVELGASEAFF. The chain recombines TRBV29-1 with TRBJ1-1; TRBD1 might be the D (5 bases). V dropped 2 bases and J dropped 6 bases, with 10 bases sitting between them. The length of the CDR3 is 12 residues. From germline, CDR1 is SQVTM and CDR2 ANQGSEA. The full variable domain, in which reference TRBV29-1 and TRBJ1-1 provide the parts outside the CDR3, is SAVISQKPSRDICQRGTSLTIQCQVDSQVTMMFWYRQQPGQSLTLIATANQGSEATYESGFVIDKFPISRPNLTFSTLTVSNMSPEDSSIYLCSVELGASEAFFGQGTRLTVV.

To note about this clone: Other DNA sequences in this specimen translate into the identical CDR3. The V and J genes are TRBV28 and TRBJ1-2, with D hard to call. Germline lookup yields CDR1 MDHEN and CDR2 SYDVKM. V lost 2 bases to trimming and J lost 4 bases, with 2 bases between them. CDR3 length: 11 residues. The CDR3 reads CASSLSYGYTF. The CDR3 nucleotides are TGTGCCAGCAGTTTAAGCTATGGCTACACCTTC.

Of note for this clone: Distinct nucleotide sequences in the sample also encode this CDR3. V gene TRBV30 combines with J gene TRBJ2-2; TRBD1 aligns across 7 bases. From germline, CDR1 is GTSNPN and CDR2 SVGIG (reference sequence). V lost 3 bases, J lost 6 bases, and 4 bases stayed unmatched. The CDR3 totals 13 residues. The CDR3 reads CAWSEGTAGELFF. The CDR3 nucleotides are TGTGCCTGGAGCGAAGGGACAGCCGGGGAGCTGTTTTTT.

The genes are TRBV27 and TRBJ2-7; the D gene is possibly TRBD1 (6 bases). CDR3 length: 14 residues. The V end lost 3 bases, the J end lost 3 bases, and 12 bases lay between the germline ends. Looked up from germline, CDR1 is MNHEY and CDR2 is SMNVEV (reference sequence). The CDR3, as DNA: TGTGCCAGCAGTTTCAAGGGGGAATACTACGAGCAGTACTTC. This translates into CASSFKGEYYEQYF.

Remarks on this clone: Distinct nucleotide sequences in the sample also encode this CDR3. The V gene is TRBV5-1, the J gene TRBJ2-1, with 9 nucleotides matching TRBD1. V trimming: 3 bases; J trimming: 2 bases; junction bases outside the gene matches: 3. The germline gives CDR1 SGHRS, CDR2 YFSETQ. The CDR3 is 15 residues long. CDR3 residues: CASSSGQGTYNEQFF. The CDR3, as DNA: TGCGCCAGCAGCTCGGGACAGGGTACCTACAATGAGCAGTTCTTC.